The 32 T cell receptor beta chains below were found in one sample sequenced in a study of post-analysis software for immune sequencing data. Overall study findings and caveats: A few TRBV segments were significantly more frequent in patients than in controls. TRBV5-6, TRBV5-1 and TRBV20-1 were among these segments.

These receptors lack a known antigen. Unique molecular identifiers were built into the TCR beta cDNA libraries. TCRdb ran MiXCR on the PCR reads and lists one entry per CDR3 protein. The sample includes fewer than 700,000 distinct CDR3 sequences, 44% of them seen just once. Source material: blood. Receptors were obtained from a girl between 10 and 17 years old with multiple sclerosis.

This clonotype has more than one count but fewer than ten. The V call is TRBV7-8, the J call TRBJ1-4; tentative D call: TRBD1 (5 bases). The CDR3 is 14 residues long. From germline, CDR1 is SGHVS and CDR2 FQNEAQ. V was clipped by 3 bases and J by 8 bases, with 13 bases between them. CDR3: CASSLSPWGEKLFF. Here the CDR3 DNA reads TGTGCCAGCAGCTTGTCACCCTGGGGCGAAAAACTGTTTTTT.

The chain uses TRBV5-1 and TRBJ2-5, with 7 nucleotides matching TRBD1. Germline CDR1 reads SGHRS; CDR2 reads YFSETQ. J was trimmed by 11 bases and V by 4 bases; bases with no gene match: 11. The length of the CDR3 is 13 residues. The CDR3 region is CASSLTGTDEQYF. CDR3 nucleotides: TGCGCCAGCAGCCTTACCGGGACAGATGAGCAGTACTTC.

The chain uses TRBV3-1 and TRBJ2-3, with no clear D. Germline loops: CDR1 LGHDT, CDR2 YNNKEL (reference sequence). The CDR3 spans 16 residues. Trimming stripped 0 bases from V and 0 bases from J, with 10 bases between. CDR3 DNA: TGTGCCAGCAGCCAAGATTGGAGTCCAAGCACAGATACGCAGTATTTT. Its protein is CASSQDWSPSTDTQYF.

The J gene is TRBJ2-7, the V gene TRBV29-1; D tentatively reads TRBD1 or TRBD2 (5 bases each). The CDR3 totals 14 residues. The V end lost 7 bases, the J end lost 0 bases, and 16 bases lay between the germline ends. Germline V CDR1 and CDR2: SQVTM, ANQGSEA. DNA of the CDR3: TGCAGCGCTACCCGGGACGCTAGCTCCTACGAGCAGTACTTC. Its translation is CSATRDASSYEQYF.

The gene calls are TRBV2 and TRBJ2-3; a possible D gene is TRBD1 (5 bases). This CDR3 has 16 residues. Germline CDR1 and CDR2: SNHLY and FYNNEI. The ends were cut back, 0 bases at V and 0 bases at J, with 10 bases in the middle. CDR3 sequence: CASSEAPTVSTDTQYF. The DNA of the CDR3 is TGTGCCAGCAGTGAAGCGCCGACAGTTAGCACAGATACGCAGTATTTT.

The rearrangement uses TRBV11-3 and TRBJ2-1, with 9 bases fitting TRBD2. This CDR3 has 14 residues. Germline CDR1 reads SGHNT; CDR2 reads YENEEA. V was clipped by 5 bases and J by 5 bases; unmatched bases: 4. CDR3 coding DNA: TGTGCCAGCAGCGGACTAGCGACTCACAATGAGCAGTTCTTC. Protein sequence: CASSGLATHNEQFF.

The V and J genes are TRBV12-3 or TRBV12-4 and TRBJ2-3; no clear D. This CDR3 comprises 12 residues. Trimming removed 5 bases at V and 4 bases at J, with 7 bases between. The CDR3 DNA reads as TGTGCCAGCAGTCTACCCGCAGATACGCAGTATTTT. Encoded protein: CASSLPADTQYF.

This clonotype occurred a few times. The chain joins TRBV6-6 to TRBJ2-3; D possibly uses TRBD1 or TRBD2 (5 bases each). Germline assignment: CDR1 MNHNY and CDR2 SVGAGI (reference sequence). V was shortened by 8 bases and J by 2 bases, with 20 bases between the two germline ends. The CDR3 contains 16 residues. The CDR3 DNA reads TGTGCCAGCTTTCGGGACGCGGCGGAAGCCACAGATACGCAGTATTTT. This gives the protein CASFRDAAEATDTQYF.

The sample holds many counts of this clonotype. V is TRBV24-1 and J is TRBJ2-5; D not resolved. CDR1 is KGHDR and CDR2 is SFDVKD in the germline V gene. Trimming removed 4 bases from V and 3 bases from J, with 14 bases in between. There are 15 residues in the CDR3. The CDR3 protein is CATSDRRDLKETQYF. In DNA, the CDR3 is TGTGCCACCAGTGACCGCCGAGACCTTAAAGAGACCCAGTACTTC.

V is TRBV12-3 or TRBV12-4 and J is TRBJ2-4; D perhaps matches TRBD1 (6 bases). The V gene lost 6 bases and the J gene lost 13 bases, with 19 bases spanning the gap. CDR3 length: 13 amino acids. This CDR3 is CASSLMRKGEQYF. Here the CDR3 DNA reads TGTGCCAGCAGCTTGATGCGGAAGGGGGAGCAGTACTTC.

This CDR3 reads CASSSPAGRETQFF. CDR3 coding DNA: TGTGCCAGCAGCTCTCCCGCAGGCCGGGAGACCCAGTTCTTC. This chain connects TRBV7-2 to TRBJ2-1, with D possibly being TRBD2 (6 bases). V was clipped by 4 bases and J by 13 bases, with 20 bases between them. This CDR3 is built from 14 residues. Germline CDR1 is SGHTA and CDR2 is FQGNSA.

CDR3 region: CASSRRQGQEETQYF. The CDR3 DNA sequence: TGTGCCAGCAGCCGCCGGCAGGGGCAGGAGGAGACCCAGTACTTC. The chain employs TRBV7-9 and TRBJ2-5; tentative D call: TRBD1 (6 bases). CDR1 and CDR2 from the germline V gene are SEHNR and FQNEAQ (reference sequence). V was shortened by 5 bases and J by 5 bases, with 18 bases between the two germline ends. The CDR3 has 15 residues.

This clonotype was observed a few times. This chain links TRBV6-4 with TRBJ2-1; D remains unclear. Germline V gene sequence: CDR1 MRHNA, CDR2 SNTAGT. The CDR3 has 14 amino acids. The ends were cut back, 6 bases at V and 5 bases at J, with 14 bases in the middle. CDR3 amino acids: CASSTRTYDNEQFF. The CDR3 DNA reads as TGTGCCAGCAGCACCCGGACCTACGACAATGAGCAGTTCTTC.

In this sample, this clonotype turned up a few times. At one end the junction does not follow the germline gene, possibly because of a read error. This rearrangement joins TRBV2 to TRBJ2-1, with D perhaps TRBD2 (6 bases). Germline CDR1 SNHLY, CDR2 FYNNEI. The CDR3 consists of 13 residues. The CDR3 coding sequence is TGTACCAGCGGGTTAGGCTCCTACAATGAGCAGTTCTTC. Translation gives CTSGLGSYNEQFF.

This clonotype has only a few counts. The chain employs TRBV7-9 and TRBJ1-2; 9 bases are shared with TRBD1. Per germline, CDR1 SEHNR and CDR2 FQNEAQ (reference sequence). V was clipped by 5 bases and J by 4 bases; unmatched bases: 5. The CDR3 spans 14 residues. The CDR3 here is CASSPRDRAYGYTF. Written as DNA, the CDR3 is TGTGCCAGCAGCCCGAGGGACAGGGCCTATGGCTACACCTTC.

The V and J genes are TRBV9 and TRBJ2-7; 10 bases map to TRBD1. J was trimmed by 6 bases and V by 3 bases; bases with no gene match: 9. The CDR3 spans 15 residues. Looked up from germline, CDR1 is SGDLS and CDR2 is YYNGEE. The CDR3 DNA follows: TGTGCCAGCAGCGCCCGGGGACAGGGGTTCTCCGAGCAGTACTTC. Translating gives CASSARGQGFSEQYF. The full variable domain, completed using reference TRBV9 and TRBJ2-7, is DSGVTQTPKHLITATGQRVTLRCSPRSGDLSVYWYQQSLDQGLQFLIQYYNGEERAKGNILERFSAQQFPDLHSELNLSSLELGDSALYFCASSARGQGFSEQYFGPGTRLTVT.

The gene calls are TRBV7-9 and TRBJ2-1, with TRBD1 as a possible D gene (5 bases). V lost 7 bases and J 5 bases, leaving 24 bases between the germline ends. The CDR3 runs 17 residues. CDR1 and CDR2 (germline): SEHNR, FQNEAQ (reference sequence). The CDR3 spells CASTQRGRTGFNNEQFF. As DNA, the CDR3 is TGTGCCAGCACCCAAAGGGGTCGTACAGGTTTTAACAATGAGCAGTTCTTC.

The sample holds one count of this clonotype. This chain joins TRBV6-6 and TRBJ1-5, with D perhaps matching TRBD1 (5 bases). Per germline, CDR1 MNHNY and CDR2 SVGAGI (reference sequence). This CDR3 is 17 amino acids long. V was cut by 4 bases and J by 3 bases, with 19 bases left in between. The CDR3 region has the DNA TGTGCCAGCAGTTCCGGGCGCGGGGCATCCAACAATCAGCCCCAGCATTTT. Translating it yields CASSSGRGASNNQPQHF.

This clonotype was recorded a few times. The CDR3 DNA sequence: TGCGCCAGCAGTGGAGCCTATGGCTACACCTTC. Its protein product is CASSGAYGYTF. The chain has TRBV10-2 and TRBJ1-2; no firm D call. The V end lost 4 bases, the J end lost 4 bases, and 4 bases lay between the germline ends. The CDR3 has 11 amino acids. The V gene's germline CDR1 is WSHSY and CDR2 SAAADI.

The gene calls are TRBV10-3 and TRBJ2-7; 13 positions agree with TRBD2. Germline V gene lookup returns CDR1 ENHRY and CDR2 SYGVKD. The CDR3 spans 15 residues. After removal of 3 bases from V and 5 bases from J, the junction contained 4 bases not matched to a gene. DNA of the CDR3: TGTGCCATCAGTGAAGGACTAGCGGGAGCGGACGAGCAGTACTTC. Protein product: CAISEGLAGADEQYF.

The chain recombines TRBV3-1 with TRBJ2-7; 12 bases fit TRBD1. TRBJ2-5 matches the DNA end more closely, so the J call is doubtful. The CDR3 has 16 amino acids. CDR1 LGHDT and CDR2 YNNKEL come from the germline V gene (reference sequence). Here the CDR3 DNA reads TGTGCCGGCACTCCCTCGGGACAGGGGGCGAAAGAGACCCAGTACTTC. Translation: CAGTPSGQGAKETQYF.

The CDR3 DNA is TGTGCCAGCAGCGCTCGTGGGGGGGCCGGTACTGAAGCTTTCTTT. Translated: CASSARGGAGTEAFF. This rearrangement joins TRBV7-2 to TRBJ1-1; tentative D call: TRBD1 (6 bases). V lost 5 bases to trimming and J lost 5 bases, with 18 bases between them. CDR1 SGHTA and CDR2 FQGNSA come from the germline V gene. This CDR3 spans 15 amino acids.

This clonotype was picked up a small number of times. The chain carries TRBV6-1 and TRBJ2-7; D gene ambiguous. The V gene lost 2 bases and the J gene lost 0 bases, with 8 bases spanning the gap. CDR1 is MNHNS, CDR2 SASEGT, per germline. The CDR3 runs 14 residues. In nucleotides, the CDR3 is TGTGCCAGCAGTGAAAGTGCTAACTCCTACGAGCAGTACTTC. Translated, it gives CASSESANSYEQYF.

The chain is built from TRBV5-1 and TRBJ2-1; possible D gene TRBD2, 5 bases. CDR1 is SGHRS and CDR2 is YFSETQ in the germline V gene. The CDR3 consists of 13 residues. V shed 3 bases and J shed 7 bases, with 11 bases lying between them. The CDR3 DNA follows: TGCGCCAGCAGCTGGCCCCCGGGGAATGAGCAGTTCTTC. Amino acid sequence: CASSWPPGNEQFF.

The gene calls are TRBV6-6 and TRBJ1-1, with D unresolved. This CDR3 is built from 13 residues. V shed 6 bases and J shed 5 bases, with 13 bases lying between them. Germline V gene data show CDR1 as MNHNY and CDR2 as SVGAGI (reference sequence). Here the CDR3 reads CASSTPTVTEAFF. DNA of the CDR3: TGTGCCAGCAGCACTCCGACGGTTACTGAAGCTTTCTTT.

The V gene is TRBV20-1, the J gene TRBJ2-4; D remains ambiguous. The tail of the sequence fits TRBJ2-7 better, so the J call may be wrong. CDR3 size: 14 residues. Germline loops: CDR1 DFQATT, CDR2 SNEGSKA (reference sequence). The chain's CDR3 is CSARDLEDPYEQYF. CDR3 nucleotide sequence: TGCAGTGCTAGAGATCTAGAGGATCCCTACGAGCAGTACTTC.

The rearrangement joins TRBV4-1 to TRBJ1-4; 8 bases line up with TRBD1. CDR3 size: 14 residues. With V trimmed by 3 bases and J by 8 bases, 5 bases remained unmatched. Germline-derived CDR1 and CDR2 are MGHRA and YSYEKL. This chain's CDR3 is CASSHSDRDEKLFF. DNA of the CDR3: TGCGCCAGCAGCCATTCGGACAGGGACGAAAAACTGTTTTTT.

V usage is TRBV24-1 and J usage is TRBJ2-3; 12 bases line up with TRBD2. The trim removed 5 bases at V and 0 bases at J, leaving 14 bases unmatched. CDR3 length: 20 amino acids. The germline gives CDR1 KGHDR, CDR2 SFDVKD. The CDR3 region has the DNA TGTGCCACCAGTGCCTTGACTAGCGGGGGAGGTTTAGCTAGCACAGATACGCAGTATTTT. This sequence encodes CATSALTSGGGLASTDTQYF.

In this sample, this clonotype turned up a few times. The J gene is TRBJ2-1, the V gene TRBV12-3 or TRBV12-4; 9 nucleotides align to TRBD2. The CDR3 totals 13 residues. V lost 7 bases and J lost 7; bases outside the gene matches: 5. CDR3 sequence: CASNVAGVNEQFF. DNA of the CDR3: TGTGCCAGCAATGTAGCGGGAGTTAATGAGCAGTTCTTC.

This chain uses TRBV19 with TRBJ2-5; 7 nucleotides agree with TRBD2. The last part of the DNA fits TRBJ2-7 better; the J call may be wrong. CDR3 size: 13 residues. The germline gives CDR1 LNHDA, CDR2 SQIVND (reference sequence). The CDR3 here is CASSQRLADEQYF. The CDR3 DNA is TGTGCCAGTAGTCAGCGTCTAGCGGACGAGCAGTACTTC.

CDR3 loop: CASSPPDRPEAFF. In nucleotides, the CDR3 is TGCGCCAGCAGCCCTCCGGACAGGCCTGAAGCTTTCTTT. This chain connects TRBV5-1 to TRBJ1-1; 7 bases align to TRBD1. The V gene end was trimmed by 4 bases and the J gene end by 6 bases; junction bases not matched to a gene: 6. The CDR3 length is 13 residues. Per the germline V gene, CDR1 is SGHRS and CDR2 is YFSETQ.

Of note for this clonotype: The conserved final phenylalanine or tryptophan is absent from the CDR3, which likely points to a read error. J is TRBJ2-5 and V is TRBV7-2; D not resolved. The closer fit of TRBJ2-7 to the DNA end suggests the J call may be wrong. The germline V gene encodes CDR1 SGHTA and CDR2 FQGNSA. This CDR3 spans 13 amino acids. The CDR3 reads CASSLGANAEQYC. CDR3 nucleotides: TGTGCCAGCAGCTTAGGGGCTAACGCCGAGCAGTACTGC.